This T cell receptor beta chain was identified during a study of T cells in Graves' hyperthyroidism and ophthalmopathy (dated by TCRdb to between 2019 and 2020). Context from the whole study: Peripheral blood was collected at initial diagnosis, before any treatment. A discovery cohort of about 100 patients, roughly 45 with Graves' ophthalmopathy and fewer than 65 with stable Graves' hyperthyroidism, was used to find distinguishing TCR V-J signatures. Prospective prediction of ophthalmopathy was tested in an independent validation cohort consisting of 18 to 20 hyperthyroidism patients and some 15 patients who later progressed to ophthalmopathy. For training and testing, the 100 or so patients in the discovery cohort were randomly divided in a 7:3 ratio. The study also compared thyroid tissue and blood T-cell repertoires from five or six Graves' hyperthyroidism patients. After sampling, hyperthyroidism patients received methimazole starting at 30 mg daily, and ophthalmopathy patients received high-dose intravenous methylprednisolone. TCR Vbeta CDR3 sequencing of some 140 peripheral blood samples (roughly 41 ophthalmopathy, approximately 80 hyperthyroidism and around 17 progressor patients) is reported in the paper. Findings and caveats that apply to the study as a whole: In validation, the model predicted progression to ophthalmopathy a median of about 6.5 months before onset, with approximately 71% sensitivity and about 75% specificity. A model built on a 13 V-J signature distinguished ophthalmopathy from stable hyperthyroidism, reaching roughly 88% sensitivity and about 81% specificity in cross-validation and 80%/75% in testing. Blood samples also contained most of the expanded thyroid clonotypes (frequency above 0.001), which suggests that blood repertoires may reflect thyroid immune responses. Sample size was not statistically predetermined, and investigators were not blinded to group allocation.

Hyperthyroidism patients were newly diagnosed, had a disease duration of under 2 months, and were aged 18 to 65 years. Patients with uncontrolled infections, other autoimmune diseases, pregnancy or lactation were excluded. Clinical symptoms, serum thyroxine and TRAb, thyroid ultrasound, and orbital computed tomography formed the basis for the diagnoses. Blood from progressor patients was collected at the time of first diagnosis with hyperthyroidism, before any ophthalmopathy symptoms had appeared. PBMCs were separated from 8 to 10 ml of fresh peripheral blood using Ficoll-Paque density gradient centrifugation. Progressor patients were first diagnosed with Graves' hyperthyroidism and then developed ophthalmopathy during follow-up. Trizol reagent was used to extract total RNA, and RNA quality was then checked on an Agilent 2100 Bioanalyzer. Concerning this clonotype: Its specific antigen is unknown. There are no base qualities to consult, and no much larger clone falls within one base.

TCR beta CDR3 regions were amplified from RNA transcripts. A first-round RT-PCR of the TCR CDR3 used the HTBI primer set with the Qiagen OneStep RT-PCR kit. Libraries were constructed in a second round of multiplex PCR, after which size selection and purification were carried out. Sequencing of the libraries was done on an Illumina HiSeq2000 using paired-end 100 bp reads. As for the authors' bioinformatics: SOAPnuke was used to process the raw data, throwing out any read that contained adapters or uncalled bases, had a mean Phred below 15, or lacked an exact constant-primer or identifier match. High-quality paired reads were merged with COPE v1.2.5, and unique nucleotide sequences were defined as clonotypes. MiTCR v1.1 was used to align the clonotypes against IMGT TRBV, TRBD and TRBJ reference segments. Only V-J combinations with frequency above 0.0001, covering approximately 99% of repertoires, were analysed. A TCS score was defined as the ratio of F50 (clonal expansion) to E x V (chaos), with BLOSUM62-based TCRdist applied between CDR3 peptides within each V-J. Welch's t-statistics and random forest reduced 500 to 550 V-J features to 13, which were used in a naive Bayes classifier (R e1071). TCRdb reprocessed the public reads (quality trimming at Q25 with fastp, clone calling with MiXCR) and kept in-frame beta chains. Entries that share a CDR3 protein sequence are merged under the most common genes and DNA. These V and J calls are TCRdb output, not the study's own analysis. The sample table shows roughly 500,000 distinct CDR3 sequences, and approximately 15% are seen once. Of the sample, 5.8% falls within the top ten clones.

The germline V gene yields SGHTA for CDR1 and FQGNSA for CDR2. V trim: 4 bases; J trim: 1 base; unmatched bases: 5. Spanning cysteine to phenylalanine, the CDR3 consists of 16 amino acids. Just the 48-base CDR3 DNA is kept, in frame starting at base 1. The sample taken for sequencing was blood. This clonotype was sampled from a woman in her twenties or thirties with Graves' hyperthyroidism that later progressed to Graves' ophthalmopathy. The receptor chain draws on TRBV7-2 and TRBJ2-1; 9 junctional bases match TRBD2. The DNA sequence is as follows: TGTGCCAGCAGCTCCCGGACTAGCGTGTCCTACAATGAGCAGTTCTTC. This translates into CASSSRTSVSYNEQFF.